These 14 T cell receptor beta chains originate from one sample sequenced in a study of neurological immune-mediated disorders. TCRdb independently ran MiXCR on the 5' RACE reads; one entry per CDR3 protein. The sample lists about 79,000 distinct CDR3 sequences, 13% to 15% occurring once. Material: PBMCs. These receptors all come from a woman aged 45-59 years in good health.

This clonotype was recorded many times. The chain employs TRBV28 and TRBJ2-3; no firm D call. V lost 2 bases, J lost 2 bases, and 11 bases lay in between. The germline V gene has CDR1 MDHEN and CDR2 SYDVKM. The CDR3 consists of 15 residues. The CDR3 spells CASSLRVADTDTQYF. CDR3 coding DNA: TGTGCCAGCAGTTTAAGGGTAGCTGACACAGATACGCAGTATTTT. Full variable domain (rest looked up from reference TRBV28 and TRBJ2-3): DVKVTQSSRYLVKRTGEKVFLECVQDMDHENMFWYRQDPGLGLRLIYFSYDVKMKEKGDIPEGYSVSREKKERFSLILESASTNQTSMYLCASSLRVADTDTQYFGPGTRLTVL.

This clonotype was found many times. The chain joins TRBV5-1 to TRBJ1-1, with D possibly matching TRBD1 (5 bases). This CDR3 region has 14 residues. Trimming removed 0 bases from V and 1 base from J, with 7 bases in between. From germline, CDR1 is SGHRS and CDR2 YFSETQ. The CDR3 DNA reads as TGCGCCAGCAGCTTGGCCGGGGGGAACACTGAAGCTTTCTTT. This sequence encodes CASSLAGGNTEAFF.

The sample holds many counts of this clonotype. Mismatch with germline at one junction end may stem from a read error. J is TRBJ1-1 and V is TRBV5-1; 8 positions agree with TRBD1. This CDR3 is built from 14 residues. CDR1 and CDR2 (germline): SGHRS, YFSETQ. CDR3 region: CASSLGQGGTEAFF. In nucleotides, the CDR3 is TGTGCCAGCAGCTTAGGACAGGGAGGGACTGAAGCTTTCTTT.

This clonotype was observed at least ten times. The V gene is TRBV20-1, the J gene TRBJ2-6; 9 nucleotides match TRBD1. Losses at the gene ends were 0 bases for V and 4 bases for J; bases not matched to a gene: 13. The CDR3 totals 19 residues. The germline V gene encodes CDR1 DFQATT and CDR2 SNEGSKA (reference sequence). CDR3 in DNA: TGCAGTGCTAGAGATCATACAGGGGGCGCCCTGAGGGGGGCCAACGTCCTGACTTTC. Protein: CSARDHTGGALRGANVLTF.

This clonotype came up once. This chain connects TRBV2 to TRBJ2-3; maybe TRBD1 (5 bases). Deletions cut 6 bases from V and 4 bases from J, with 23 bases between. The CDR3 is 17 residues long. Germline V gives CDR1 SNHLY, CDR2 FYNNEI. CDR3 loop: CASRPRTNPEGADTQYF. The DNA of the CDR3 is TGTGCCAGCAGGCCCCGGACGAATCCCGAAGGGGCAGATACGCAGTATTTT.

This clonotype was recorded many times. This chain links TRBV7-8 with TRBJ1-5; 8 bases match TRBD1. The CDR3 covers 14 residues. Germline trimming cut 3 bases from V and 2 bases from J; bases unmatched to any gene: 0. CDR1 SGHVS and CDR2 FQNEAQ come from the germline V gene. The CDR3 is CASSLGQGNQPQHF. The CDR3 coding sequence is TGTGCCAGCAGCTTGGGACAGGGCAATCAGCCCCAGCATTTT.

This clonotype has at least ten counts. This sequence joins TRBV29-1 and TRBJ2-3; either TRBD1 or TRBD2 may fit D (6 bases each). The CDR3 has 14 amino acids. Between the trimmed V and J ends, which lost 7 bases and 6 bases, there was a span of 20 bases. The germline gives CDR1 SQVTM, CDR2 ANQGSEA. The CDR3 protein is CSGHKQTGADTQYF. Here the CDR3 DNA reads TGCAGCGGACATAAGCAGACGGGGGCCGATACGCAGTATTTT.

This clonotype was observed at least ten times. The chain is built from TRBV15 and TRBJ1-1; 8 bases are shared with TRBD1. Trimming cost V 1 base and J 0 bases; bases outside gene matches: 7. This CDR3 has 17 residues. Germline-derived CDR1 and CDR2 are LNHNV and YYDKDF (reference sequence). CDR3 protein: CATSRGDRSNMNTEAFF. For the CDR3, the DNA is TGTGCCACCAGCAGAGGGGACAGGAGCAACATGAACACTGAAGCTTTCTTT.

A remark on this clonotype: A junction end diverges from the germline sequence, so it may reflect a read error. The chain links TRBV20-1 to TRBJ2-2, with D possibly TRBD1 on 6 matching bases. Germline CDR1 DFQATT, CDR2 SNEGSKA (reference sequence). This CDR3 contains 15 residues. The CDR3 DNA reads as TGCAGTGCTAAAGGGCTATCGGGACACACCGGTGAGCTGTTTTTT. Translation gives CSAKGLSGHTGELFF.

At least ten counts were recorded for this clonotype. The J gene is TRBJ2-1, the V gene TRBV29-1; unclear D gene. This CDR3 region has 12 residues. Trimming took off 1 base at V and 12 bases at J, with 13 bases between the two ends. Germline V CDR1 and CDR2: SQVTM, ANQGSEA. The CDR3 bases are TGCAGCGTTGAAGGTTTCTTAAGTCTGCAGTTCTTC. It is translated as CSVEGFLSLQFF.

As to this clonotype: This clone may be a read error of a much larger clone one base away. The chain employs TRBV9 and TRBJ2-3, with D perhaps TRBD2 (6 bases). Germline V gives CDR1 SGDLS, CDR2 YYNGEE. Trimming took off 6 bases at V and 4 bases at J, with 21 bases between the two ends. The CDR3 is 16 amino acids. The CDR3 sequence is CASIAGTHGPSDTQYF. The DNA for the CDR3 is TGTGCCAGCATCGCCGGGACTCACGGCCCTTCAGATACGCAGTATTTT.

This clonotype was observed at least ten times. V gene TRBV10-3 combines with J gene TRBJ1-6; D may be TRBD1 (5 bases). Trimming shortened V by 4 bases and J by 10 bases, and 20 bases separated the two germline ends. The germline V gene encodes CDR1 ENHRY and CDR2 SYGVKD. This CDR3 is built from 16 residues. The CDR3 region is CAISAGGGGYQSPLHF. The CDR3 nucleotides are TGTGCCATCAGTGCCGGGGGAGGTGGTTACCAATCACCCCTCCACTTT.

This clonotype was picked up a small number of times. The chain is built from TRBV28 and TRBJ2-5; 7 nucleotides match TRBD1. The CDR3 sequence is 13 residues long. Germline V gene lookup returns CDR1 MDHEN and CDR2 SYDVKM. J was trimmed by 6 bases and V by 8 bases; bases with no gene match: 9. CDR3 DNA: TGTGCCAGCGCCCCAGGACAGGATCAGACCCAGTACTTC. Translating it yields CASAPGQDQTQYF.

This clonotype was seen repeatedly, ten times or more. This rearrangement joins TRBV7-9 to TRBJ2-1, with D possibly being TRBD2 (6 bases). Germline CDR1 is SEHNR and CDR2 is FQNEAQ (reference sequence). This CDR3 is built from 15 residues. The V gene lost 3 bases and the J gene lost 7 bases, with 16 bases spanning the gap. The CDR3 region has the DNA TGTGCCAGCAGCTTGAGTACTAGCTTCCAAAATGAGCAGTTCTTC. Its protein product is CASSLSTSFQNEQFF.